Sequencing of this T cell receptor beta chain was carried out in a study of PD-1 blockade in mismatch repair-deficient tumors. Every patient had mismatch repair deficiency by PCR or immunohistochemistry. TCRs were sequenced from a few patients responding to pembrolizumab. V was pared by 3 bases and J by 1 base, with 13 bases between. There are 15 residues in the CDR3. Germline assignment: CDR1 SGHAT and CDR2 FQNNGV. Profiling relied on immunoSEQ multiplex PCR, and the TCRdb table lists in-frame clones only, not all of them. The sample comprises around 100,000 clones, about 74% of which are singletons, and around 4.7% rests with the top ten. Comments on this clone: Its specificity is unknown.

Study outcomes and limitations: Rapid post-treatment expansion, then contraction, generally preceding radiologic response, marked tumor-resident clones.

The sample was peripheral blood, taken about 60 weeks after starting pembrolizumab. The source of this sequence is an adult with mismatch repair-deficient cancer. The J gene is TRBJ2-7, the V gene TRBV11-2; D could derive from TRBD1 or TRBD2 (5 bases each). The CDR3 coding sequence is TGTGCCAGCAGCTTGCAAGAGGGGAGTTCCTACGAGCAGTACTTC. Protein sequence: CASSLQEGSSYEQYF.